The rows below give T cell receptor beta chains drawn from one sample of a study of shared clonotypes between healthy human individuals. TCRdb keeps only in-frame clones here, not all; method: immunoSEQ multiplex PCR. Of about 2 million clones listed, approximately 94% were seen once; the top ten hold approximately 1%. Sequencing was carried out using naive CD8+ T cells sorted from blood. Every receptor here comes from a man between 18 and 35 years old in good health. Each CDR3 is given with its conserved first and last residue. The D gene is left open where the match is weak. Rows may omit the clone size; those that give it use once, few, many or a size class.

j_gene: TRBJ2-2
abundance: .
v_gene: TRBV10-1
d_gene: TRBD2
CDR3aa: CASSTSGGRTGELFF
CDR3nt: TGCGCCAGCAGTACTAGCGGGGGAAGGACCGGGGAGCTGTTTTTT

j_gene: TRBJ2-1
abundance: .
v_gene: TRBV5-6
d_gene: .
CDR3aa: CASSFQSSYNEQFF
CDR3nt: TGTGCCAGCAGCTTTCAGAGCTCCTACAATGAGCAGTTCTTC

j_gene: TRBJ2-7
abundance: .
v_gene: TRBV10-3
d_gene: TRBD1
CDR3aa: CAITTGGIYEQYF
CDR3nt: TGTGCCATCACTACAGGGGGGATCTACGAGCAGTACTTC

j_gene: TRBJ1-2
abundance: .
v_gene: TRBV11-2
d_gene: .
CDR3aa: CASSSDGADYGYTF
CDR3nt: TGTGCCAGCAGCTCCGACGGGGCTGACTATGGCTACACCTTC

j_gene: TRBJ2-5
abundance: .
v_gene: TRBV13
d_gene: TRBD2
CDR3aa: CASSRRSGSETQYF
CDR3nt: TGTGCCAGCAGCCGTCGTAGCGGGTCAGAGACCCAGTACTTC

j_gene: TRBJ2-7
abundance: .
v_gene: TRBV7-6
d_gene: .
CDR3aa: CASSLAHGGGDYEQYF
CDR3nt: TGTGCCAGCAGCTTAGCGCACGGAGGGGGCGACTACGAGCAGTACTTC

j_gene: TRBJ2-1
abundance: once
v_gene: TRBV7-9
d_gene: .
CDR3aa: CASRNRPGLPNRDEQFF
CDR3nt: TGTGCCAGCAGAAATAGACCGGGACTCCCTAATCGAGATGAGCAGTTCTTC

j_gene: TRBJ2-1
abundance: .
v_gene: TRBV28
d_gene: .
CDR3aa: CASSPLTGTATYNEQFF
CDR3nt: TGTGCCAGCAGTCCCCTAACCGGGACTGCGACCTACAATGAGCAGTTCTTC

j_gene: TRBJ2-7
abundance: .
v_gene: TRBV5-1
d_gene: .
CDR3aa: CASSLGSALDEQYF
CDR3nt: TGCGCCAGCAGCTTGGGTAGCGCCCTTGACGAGCAGTACTTC

j_gene: TRBJ2-1
abundance: .
v_gene: TRBV7-6
d_gene: TRBD2
CDR3aa: CASSWRTSGSRYNEQFF
CDR3nt: TGTGCCAGCAGCTGGAGGACTAGCGGGAGTCGATACAATGAGCAGTTCTTC

j_gene: TRBJ2-2
abundance: .
v_gene: TRBV18
d_gene: .
CDR3aa: CASSPGHEWLELFF
CDR3nt: TGTGCCAGCTCACCGGGACATGAGTGGTTAGAGCTGTTTTTT

j_gene: TRBJ1-5
abundance: .
v_gene: TRBV28
d_gene: .
CDR3aa: CASSFYQGSGQPQHF
CDR3nt: TGTGCCAGCAGTTTTTATCAAGGGTCGGGTCAGCCCCAGCATTTT

j_gene: TRBJ2-2
abundance: .
v_gene: TRBV7-9
d_gene: TRBD2
CDR3aa: CASSPPGTSGKGTGELFF
CDR3nt: TGTGCCAGCAGCCCACCTGGGACTAGCGGGAAAGGAACCGGGGAGCTGTTTTTT

j_gene: TRBJ1-5
abundance: .
v_gene: TRBV6-5
d_gene: TRBD1
CDR3aa: CASSPGQGDQPQHF
CDR3nt: TGTGCCAGCAGTCCAGGACAGGGCGATCAGCCCCAGCATTTT

j_gene: TRBJ2-7
abundance: .
v_gene: TRBV19
d_gene: TRBD1
CDR3aa: CASSPTGLGSYEQYF
CDR3nt: TGTGCCAGTAGCCCGACAGGGTTAGGGAGCTACGAGCAGTACTTC

j_gene: TRBJ1-6
abundance: .
v_gene: TRBV27
d_gene: .
CDR3aa: CASSFLGAAKEKNSPLHF
CDR3nt: TGTGCCAGCAGTTTCCTTGGGGCAGCCAAGGAGAAAAATTCACCCCTCCACTTT

j_gene: TRBJ2-1
abundance: .
v_gene: TRBV5-6
d_gene: TRBD2
CDR3aa: CASSLAVAGGQAEQFF
CDR3nt: TGTGCCAGCAGCTTGGCAGTAGCGGGAGGGCAGGCTGAGCAGTTCTTC

j_gene: TRBJ2-5
abundance: .
v_gene: TRBV29-1
d_gene: TRBD2
CDR3aa: CSVEDQGGRAQETQYF
CDR3nt: TGCAGCGTTGAAGATCAGGGCGGGAGGGCCCAAGAGACCCAGTACTTC

j_gene: TRBJ2-1
abundance: .
v_gene: TRBV28
d_gene: .
CDR3aa: CASSFPFEGVTYNEQFF
CDR3nt: TGTGCCAGCAGTTTCCCCTTTGAGGGGGTTACCTACAATGAGCAGTTCTTC

j_gene: TRBJ2-1
abundance: .
v_gene: TRBV7-9
d_gene: .
CDR3aa: CASSPRQSSSYNEQFF
CDR3nt: TGTGCCAGCAGCCCCCGACAGAGTAGCTCCTACAATGAGCAGTTCTTC

j_gene: TRBJ1-5
abundance: once
v_gene: TRBV6-5
d_gene: .
CDR3aa: CAEGGYMGQPQHF
CDR3nt: TGTGCGGAGGGGGGGTATATGGGTCAGCCCCAGCATTTT

j_gene: TRBJ1-1
abundance: .
v_gene: TRBV7-9
d_gene: .
CDR3aa: CASGGTQTTEAFF
CDR3nt: TGTGCCAGCGGCGGGACTCAGACCACTGAAGCTTTCTTT

j_gene: TRBJ1-1
abundance: .
v_gene: TRBV7-6
d_gene: .
CDR3aa: CASSLAAYGTEAFF
CDR3nt: TGTGCCAGCAGCTTAGCAGCTTACGGCACTGAAGCTTTCTTT

j_gene: TRBJ2-7
abundance: .
v_gene: TRBV11-2
d_gene: .
CDR3aa: CASSMGGQHYEQYF
CDR3nt: TGTGCCAGCAGCATGGGGGGGCAGCACTACGAGCAGTACTTC

j_gene: TRBJ1-6
abundance: .
v_gene: TRBV30
d_gene: .
CDR3aa: CAWSMVSDNSPLHF
CDR3nt: TGTGCCTGGAGTATGGTATCTGATAATTCACCCCTCCACTTT

j_gene: TRBJ1-2
abundance: .
v_gene: TRBV9
d_gene: .
CDR3aa: CASSPGSLGDGYTF
CDR3nt: TGTGCCAGCAGCCCCGGATCTCTGGGCGACGGCTACACCTTC

j_gene: TRBJ1-1
abundance: once
v_gene: TRBV12-5
d_gene: .
CDR3aa: CASGPPTSRGTEAFF
CDR3nt: TGTGCTAGTGGTCCTCCGACGTCCCGGGGAACTGAAGCTTTCTTT

j_gene: TRBJ2-7
abundance: .
v_gene: TRBV7-2
d_gene: .
CDR3aa: CASSFGLSAYEQYF
CDR3nt: TGTGCCAGCAGCTTTGGTCTATCAGCCTACGAGCAGTACTTC

j_gene: TRBJ2-7
abundance: .
v_gene: TRBV6-1
d_gene: .
CDR3aa: CASSERSPAYEQYF
CDR3nt: TGTGCCAGCAGTGAACGGTCCCCCGCCTACGAGCAGTACTTC

j_gene: TRBJ2-2
abundance: .
v_gene: TRBV7-9
d_gene: TRBD2
CDR3aa: CASTISGGSTNTGELFF
CDR3nt: TGTGCCAGCACCATTAGCGGGGGGTCCACGAACACCGGGGAGCTGTTTTTT

j_gene: TRBJ1-5
abundance: once
v_gene: TRBV7-9
d_gene: .
CDR3aa: CASSLSENNQPQHF
CDR3nt: TGTGCCAGCAGCTTGTCAGAAAACAATCAGCCCCAGCATTTT

j_gene: TRBJ2-5
abundance: .
v_gene: TRBV7-9
d_gene: TRBD1
CDR3aa: CASSTQDRGVTQYF
CDR3nt: TGTGCCAGCAGCACACAAGACAGGGGGGTGACCCAGTACTTC

j_gene: TRBJ1-4
abundance: .
v_gene: TRBV6-6
d_gene: TRBD1
CDR3aa: CASGDRETTNEKLFF
CDR3nt: TGTGCCAGCGGTGACAGGGAGACAACTAATGAAAAACTGTTTTTT

j_gene: TRBJ2-7
abundance: .
v_gene: TRBV11-2
d_gene: .
CDR3aa: CASSLEWGYEQYF
CDR3nt: TGTGCCAGCAGCTTAGAATGGGGTTACGAGCAGTACTTC

j_gene: TRBJ2-1
abundance: .
v_gene: TRBV11-3
d_gene: .
CDR3aa: CASSLDLAHEQFF
CDR3nt: TGTGCCAGCAGCTTAGATCTAGCCCATGAGCAGTTCTTC

j_gene: TRBJ1-2
abundance: .
v_gene: TRBV7-9
d_gene: TRBD1
CDR3aa: CASSFGGTEFNYGYTF
CDR3nt: TGTGCCAGCAGCTTTGGGGGGACAGAATTTAACTATGGCTACACCTTC

j_gene: TRBJ1-1
abundance: .
v_gene: TRBV7-9
d_gene: .
CDR3aa: CATSIKEGNTEAFF
CDR3nt: TGTGCCACCTCAATAAAGGAGGGGAACACTGAAGCTTTCTTT

j_gene: TRBJ2-1
abundance: .
v_gene: TRBV7-9
d_gene: .
CDR3aa: CASSFPSYNLEQFF
CDR3nt: TGTGCCAGCAGCTTTCCGAGCTACAATTTAGAGCAGTTCTTC

j_gene: TRBJ1-1
abundance: once
v_gene: TRBV4-1
d_gene: .
CDR3aa: CASSQVGWIAFF
CDR3nt: TGCGCCAGCAGCCAGGTGGGTTGGATAGCTTTCTTT

j_gene: TRBJ2-1
abundance: .
v_gene: TRBV27
d_gene: .
CDR3aa: CASRLAFGDEQFF
CDR3nt: TGTGCCAGCAGGCTAGCGTTCGGCGATGAGCAGTTCTTC

j_gene: TRBJ1-6
abundance: .
v_gene: TRBV2
d_gene: .
CDR3aa: CASSEAPPGLLRSPLHF
CDR3nt: TGTGCCAGCAGTGAAGCCCCACCAGGTTTACTTCGTTCACCCCTCCACTTT

j_gene: TRBJ2-3
abundance: .
v_gene: TRBV7-9
d_gene: TRBD2
CDR3aa: CASSLEGLAGYADTQYF
CDR3nt: TGTGCCAGCAGCTTAGAAGGACTAGCGGGATATGCAGATACGCAGTATTTT

j_gene: TRBJ2-7
abundance: .
v_gene: TRBV4-1
d_gene: TRBD2
CDR3aa: CASSQSSGGSYEQYF
CDR3nt: TGCGCCAGCAGCCAGTCTTCGGGAGGATCCTACGAGCAGTACTTC

j_gene: TRBJ2-7
abundance: .
v_gene: TRBV2
d_gene: TRBD2
CDR3aa: CASRNLAGASYEQYF
CDR3nt: TGTGCCAGCAGGAACCTGGCGGGAGCCTCCTACGAGCAGTACTTC

j_gene: TRBJ2-3
abundance: few
v_gene: TRBV28
d_gene: TRBD1
CDR3aa: CASSLAGGTDTQYF
CDR3nt: TGTGCCAGCAGTTTAGCAGGGGGTACAGATACGCAGTATTTT

j_gene: TRBJ2-7
abundance: .
v_gene: TRBV6-4
d_gene: .
CDR3aa: CASSPDEQYF
CDR3nt: TGTGCCAGCAGTCCGGACGAGCAGTACTTC

j_gene: TRBJ1-5
abundance: .
v_gene: TRBV5-6
d_gene: .
CDR3aa: CASSRDGGYSNQPQHF
CDR3nt: TGTGCCAGCAGCCGGGATGGGGGATATAGCAATCAGCCCCAGCATTTT

j_gene: TRBJ1-1
abundance: .
v_gene: TRBV4-1
d_gene: .
CDR3aa: CASSQWTGNTEAFF
CDR3nt: TGCGCCAGCAGCCAATGGACGGGGAACACTGAAGCTTTCTTT

j_gene: TRBJ2-1
abundance: .
v_gene: TRBV5-4
d_gene: TRBD2
CDR3aa: CASPSPLWREGSNEQFF
CDR3nt: TGTGCCAGCCCTAGCCCACTATGGCGGGAGGGAAGTAATGAGCAGTTCTTC